This T cell receptor (beta chain) came from a study of T-cell reconstitution after alpha-beta-depleted transplantation in children. Unique molecular identifiers were used in preparing the TCRbeta library. One entry per CDR3 protein, called by TCRdb with MiXCR from the PCR reads. The top ten clones hold less than 4.5% of a sample with about 410,000 distinct CDR3 sequences, 20% of them seen once. Trimming cost V 1 base and J 5 bases; bases outside gene matches: 6. Germline lookup yields CDR1 DFQATT and CDR2 SNEGSKA (reference sequence). This CDR3 has 14 residues. The sequenced sample was PBMCs from the stem cell graft donor, obtained from the stem cell graft. V is TRBV20-1 and J is TRBJ2-7; 9 bases align to TRBD1. The receptor's source is a human donor who donated a stem cell graft to a child with acute myeloid leukemia. The chain's CDR3 is CSARALTGGHEQYF. The CDR3, as DNA: TGCAGTGCTAGAGCGCTTACAGGGGGCCACGAGCAGTACTTC.